The entry below gives a single T cell receptor (beta chain) sequence along with its context. This table comes from immunoSEQ multiplex PCR, and its TCRdb copy is limited to in-frame clones, with some not included. This table holds some 57,000 clones, more than 75% found once. The data were taken from a study of blood T cell repertoires in COVID-19. Across the whole study: PBMCs, B-cell-depleted T cells, or T cells provided the cDNA or gDNA that made up the material.

Trimming cost V 4 bases and J 10 bases; bases outside gene matches: 4. The CDR3 has 13 residues. The sequenced sample was peripheral blood. This chain uses TRBV12-3 or TRBV12-4 with TRBJ1-6; 7 nucleotides line up with TRBD1. The origin of this receptor is an elderly woman with acute or convalescent COVID-19. The CDR3 sequence: CASSSRGRSPLHF. CDR3 DNA sequence: TGTGCCAGCAGTTCCAGGGGGAGATCACCCCTCCACTTT.